These 32 T cell receptor beta chains came from one sample sequenced in a study of blood T cell repertoires in COVID-19. Some clones are missing from TCRdb's copy, which holds only in-frame ones; the method was immunoSEQ multiplex PCR. This table holds some 200,000 clones, more than 70% found once. Sequencing used peripheral blood. The origin of the receptors is a man aged 35-49 years with active or convalescent COVID-19.

The chain links TRBV6-2 or TRBV6-3 to TRBJ1-1; maybe TRBD1 (5 bases). Looked up from germline, CDR1 is MNHEY and CDR2 is SVGEGT. The CDR3 has 15 amino acids. V lost 2 bases and J 3 bases, leaving 13 bases between the germline ends. CDR3 nucleotide sequence: TGTGCCAGCAGTTACCGAGGGGACTTGGACACTGAAGCTTTCTTT. As protein: CASSYRGDLDTEAFF.

J is TRBJ1-2 and V is TRBV16; D unclear. The germline V gene has CDR1 KGHSY and CDR2 FQNENV. Trimming left V 5 bases short and J 8 bases short, with 21 bases between. The CDR3 contains 15 residues. The CDR3 here is CASSSQLVQSGGYTF. Written as DNA, the CDR3 is TGTGCCAGCAGCTCTCAGCTGGTACAATCGGGGGGCTACACCTTC.

The V call is TRBV6-2 or TRBV6-3, the J call TRBJ2-1; 11 bases agree with TRBD2. The CDR3 has 17 residues. After removal of 6 bases from V and 9 bases from J, the junction contained 16 bases not matched to a gene. Germline-derived CDR1 and CDR2 are MNHEY and SVGEGT. In DNA form, the CDR3 reads TGTGCCAGCAGCAAGCCGACGACTAGCGGGGACTGGGGTGAGCAGTTCTTC. Protein sequence: CASSKPTTSGDWGEQFF.

This rearrangement joins TRBV6-4 to TRBJ1-1; TRBD1 matches at 8 bases. This CDR3 is built from 15 residues. V trimming: 3 bases; J trimming: 0 bases; junction bases outside the gene matches: 3. Germline V lookup: CDR1 MRHNA, CDR2 SNTAGT. CDR3 nucleotides: TGTGCCAGCAGTGAACGGGACAGGCTGAACACTGAAGCTTTCTTT. It encodes CASSERDRLNTEAFF.

This chain links TRBV6-5 with TRBJ2-7, with a possible D match to TRBD2 (6 bases). V was trimmed by 6 bases and J by 1 base, leaving 16 bases between them. CDR3 size: 15 residues. CDR1 and CDR2 from the germline V gene are MNHEY and SVGAGI. The CDR3: CASRSGLFPSYEQYF. The CDR3 DNA sequence: TGTGCCAGCAGAAGCGGGCTATTCCCTTCCTACGAGCAGTACTTC.

The gene calls are TRBV27 and TRBJ2-5, with TRBD2 matching 11 bases. The V segment lost 5 bases and the J segment 1 base; nucleotides outside the gene matches: 6. This CDR3 has 16 residues. From germline, CDR1 is MNHEY and CDR2 SMNVEV (reference sequence). The CDR3 here is CASSPSGGTLQETQYF. DNA for the CDR3: TGTGCCAGCAGTCCTAGCGGGGGGACCCTCCAAGAGACCCAGTACTTC.

The sample holds a few counts of this clone. The V call is TRBV18, the J call TRBJ2-1; D is unclear. CDR3 length: 15 amino acids. With 8 bases removed from V and 1 base from J, the gap between germline ends came to 15 bases. Germline loops: CDR1 KGHSH, CDR2 LQKENI. The CDR3 DNA reads as TGTGCCAGCAAAGAGGCCGATGGTTCCTACAATGAGCAGTTCTTC. Its translation is CASKEADGSYNEQFF.

The V gene is TRBV30, the J gene TRBJ1-6, with D uncertain. V was shortened by 2 bases and J by 8 bases, with 7 bases between the two germline ends. Germline loops: CDR1 GTSNPN, CDR2 SVGIG (reference sequence). This CDR3 spans 12 amino acids. The CDR3 bases are TGTGCCTGGAGTAGGACTGATTCACCCCTCCACTTT. This translates into CAWSRTDSPLHF.

A note on this clone: At the DNA level, this CDR3 is encoded by other sequences in the same sample as well. The chain has TRBV4-3 and TRBJ1-2, with a possible D match to TRBD1 (5 bases). V shed 1 base and J shed 2 bases, with 5 bases lying between them. The CDR3 loop spans 13 amino acids. Germline V lookup: CDR1 LGHNA, CDR2 YSLEER. CDR3 amino acids: CASSQGQNYGYTF. CDR3 bases: TGCGCCAGCAGCCAAGGACAGAACTATGGCTACACCTTC.

The chain joins TRBV7-2 to TRBJ2-7; 8 bases are shared with TRBD1. The germline V gene has CDR1 SGHTA and CDR2 FQGNSA. V lost 1 base and J lost 3; bases outside the gene matches: 5. The CDR3 has 15 residues. The chain's CDR3 is CASSLGQGRYYEQYF. The DNA for the CDR3 is TGTGCCAGCAGCTTAGGACAGGGGCGCTACTACGAGCAGTACTTC.

This chain links TRBV28 with TRBJ1-6; TRBD1 matches 9 bases. CDR3 size: 15 residues. Germline lookup yields CDR1 MDHEN and CDR2 SYDVKM. V dropped 5 bases and J dropped 8; count of bases not matched to a gene: 7. The DNA for the CDR3 is TGTGCCAGCAGTCCCCGGGACAGGGTGGATTCACCCCTCCACTTT. It is translated as CASSPRDRVDSPLHF.

DNA of the CDR3: TGTGCCAGTAGTGATGGGCTAGCGGGGTTACAAGAGACCCAGTACTTC. Amino acids: CASSDGLAGLQETQYF. The rearrangement uses TRBV19 and TRBJ2-5; 9 bases match TRBD2. CDR1 and CDR2 from the germline V gene are LNHDA and SQIVND (reference sequence). CDR3 length: 16 residues. Germline trimming cut 5 bases from V and 2 bases from J; bases unmatched to any gene: 9. Based on the CDR3 plus reference TRBV19 and TRBJ2-5, the full variable domain is DGGITQSPKYLFRKEGQNVTLSCEQNLNHDAMYWYRQDPGQGLRLIYYSQIVNDFQKGDIAEGYSVSREKKESFPLTVTSAQKNPTAFYLCASSDGLAGLQETQYFGPGTRLLVL.

The V gene is TRBV21-1, the J gene TRBJ1-3. TRBV21-1 has pseudogene status. The CDR3 runs to 15 residues. The DNA for the CDR3 is TGTGCCAGCAGCAAACTATTAATCTCTGGAAACACCATATATTTT. The encoded protein is CASSKLLISGNTIYF.

The chain couples TRBV10-3 to TRBJ1-1, with D possibly TRBD1 on 5 matching bases. The CDR3 spans 13 residues. Trimming cost V 6 bases and J 1 base, with 9 bases left between them. Germline V gives CDR1 ENHRY, CDR2 SYGVKD. The CDR3 loop reads CAIRSTANTEAFF. The CDR3 DNA reads TGTGCCATCAGGTCGACAGCGAACACTGAAGCTTTCTTT.

The rearrangement uses TRBV7-3 and TRBJ1-5; 9 bases line up with TRBD1. V was clipped by 5 bases and J by 6 bases; unmatched bases: 5. This CDR3 contains 14 residues. Germline values: CDR1 SGHTA, CDR2 FQGTGA. Here the CDR3 reads CASSQDRGRQPQHF. CDR3 sequence (DNA): TGTGCCAGCAGCCAGGACAGGGGTCGTCAGCCCCAGCATTTT.

This clone was seen just once. The rearrangement uses TRBV5-8 and TRBJ2-7, with 7 bases aligning to TRBD1. Germline V gene lookup returns CDR1 SGHTS and CDR2 YDEGEE. This CDR3 region has 15 residues. V shed 0 bases, J shed 7 bases, and the junction held 10 bases outside the gene matches. The CDR3 loop is CASSLAGQRLGEQYF. In DNA, the CDR3 is TGTGCCAGCAGCTTGGCGGGACAGCGATTAGGAGAGCAGTACTTC.

The chain is built from TRBV28 and TRBJ1-1; D gene uncertain. This CDR3 spans 13 amino acids. Germline CDR1 reads MDHEN; CDR2 reads SYDVKM. V was cut by 7 bases and J by 6 bases, with 15 bases left in between. CDR3 amino acids: CASTVGVGAEAFF. CDR3 nucleotides: TGTGCCAGCACCGTCGGGGTCGGGGCTGAAGCTTTCTTT.

V is TRBV2 and J is TRBJ1-4; 8 positions match TRBD1. CDR3 length equals 15 residues. Trimming removed 6 bases from V and 2 bases from J; junction bases left unmatched: 5. The germline V gene encodes CDR1 SNHLY and CDR2 FYNNEI. CDR3 DNA sequence: TGTGCCAGCAGGCCCAGGGGGCGGACTAATGAAAAACTGTTTTTT. Translation gives CASRPRGRTNEKLFF.

The V call is TRBV19, the J call TRBJ1-1, with 8 bases aligning to TRBD1. Germline lookup yields CDR1 LNHDA and CDR2 SQIVND (reference sequence). V dropped 1 base and J dropped 4; count of bases not matched to a gene: 8. The CDR3 is made up of 16 amino acids. The CDR3, as DNA: TGTGCCAGTAGTATAGCTGGCGGACAGGGCGTCACTGAAGCTTTCTTT. This encodes CASSIAGGQGVTEAFF.

V is TRBV7-9 and J is TRBJ1-5, with D hard to call. Between the trimmed V and J ends, which lost 4 bases and 3 bases, there was a span of 19 bases. Germline CDR1 SEHNR, CDR2 FQNEAQ (reference sequence). CDR3 length: 17 residues. CDR3 nucleotide sequence: TGTGCCAGCAGCTCCGCCGGACGAGCGGGTATCAATCAGCCCCAGCATTTT. It codes for CASSSAGRAGINQPQHF.

The chain couples TRBV4-1 to TRBJ1-1; D is perhaps TRBD1 (5 bases). V lost 3 bases to trimming and J lost 3 bases, with 20 bases between them. The CDR3 consists of 17 residues. Per germline, CDR1 MGHRA and CDR2 YSYEKL. In DNA form, the CDR3 reads TGCGCCAGCAGCCACCACGGGCGGGGCCCGGGGGACACTGAAGCTTTCTTT. Amino acid sequence: CASSHHGRGPGDTEAFF.

The chain joins TRBV7-9 to TRBJ2-5; 8 nucleotides align to TRBD1. This CDR3 comprises 14 residues. CDR1 is SEHNR and CDR2 is FQNEAQ in the germline V gene (reference sequence). V shed 5 bases, J shed 3 bases, and the junction held 5 bases outside the gene matches. The CDR3 sequence is CASSRGQAEETQYF. The CDR3 DNA is TGTGCCAGCAGCCGGGGACAGGCCGAAGAGACCCAGTACTTC.

This clone was counted once. The chain has TRBV5-1 and TRBJ2-7; the D gene is possibly TRBD2 (5 bases). Germline-derived CDR1 and CDR2 are SGHRS and YFSETQ. V was pared by 1 base and J by 2 bases, with 10 bases between. This CDR3 is 14 amino acids long. The CDR3 loop is CASSLSTGTYEQYF. In DNA form, the CDR3 reads TGCGCCAGCAGCTTGAGCACGGGGACCTACGAGCAGTACTTC.

The V gene is TRBV10-3, the J gene TRBJ2-3; TRBD2 aligns across 10 bases. CDR3 length: 14 amino acids. Germline V gene data show CDR1 as ENHRY and CDR2 as SYGVKD. The junction had 15 bases not matched to a gene; V was cut back by 8 bases and J by 13 bases. CDR3 loop: CAIGTSVPPPAEYF. CDR3 coding DNA: TGTGCCATCGGGACTAGCGTGCCCCCACCGGCGGAGTATTTT.

This rearrangement joins TRBV4-3 to TRBJ2-2; a possible D gene is TRBD2 (5 bases). The ends were cut back, 0 bases at V and 5 bases at J, with 13 bases in the middle. The CDR3 has 16 residues. Germline-derived CDR1 and CDR2 are LGHNA and YSLEER. The CDR3 DNA sequence: TGCGCCAGCAGCCAAGATCTTTCGAGGGTAACCGGGGAGCTGTTTTTT. Translated: CASSQDLSRVTGELFF.

The CDR3 DNA sequence: TGTGCCAGCAGCCTCCCGGAGAACTATGGCTACACCTTC. Encoded protein: CASSLPENYGYTF. The chain combines TRBV11-2 with TRBJ1-2; no clear D. The V gene lost 5 bases and the J gene lost 2 bases, with 9 bases spanning the gap. This CDR3 region has 13 residues. Looked up from germline, CDR1 is SGHAT and CDR2 is FQNNGV.

V is TRBV30 and J is TRBJ2-2, with TRBD1 matching 7 bases. The junction had 1 base not matched to a gene; V was cut back by 1 base and J by 5 bases. CDR3 length: 13 amino acids. CDR1 and CDR2 (germline): GTSNPN, SVGIG (reference sequence). The CDR3 DNA reads TGTGCCTGGAGTGCGGACAGGACCGGGGAGCTGTTTTTT. Protein: CAWSADRTGELFF.

The chain joins TRBV18 to TRBJ1-5; 8 bases fit TRBD1. CDR3 length equals 17 residues. Germline CDR1 and CDR2: KGHSH and LQKENI. V dropped 5 bases and J dropped 4; count of bases not matched to a gene: 13. The CDR3 spells CASSTGQGGLRNQPQHF. Written as DNA, the CDR3 is TGTGCCAGCTCAACCGGACAGGGTGGTCTGCGAAATCAGCCCCAGCATTTT.

CDR3 sequence reads: CATSRGTGSAGELFF. In DNA, the CDR3 is TGTGCCACCAGCCGGGGGACAGGGAGCGCCGGGGAGCTGTTTTTT. This chain joins TRBV24-1 and TRBJ2-2, with TRBD1 identical over 9 bases. Germline CDR1 is KGHDR and CDR2 is SFDVKD. V trimming: 7 bases; J trimming: 6 bases; junction bases outside the gene matches: 8. This CDR3 region has 15 residues.

The chain uses TRBV3-1 (or the pseudogene TRBV3-2) and TRBJ2-7; 7 bases align to TRBD1. Germline CDR1 and CDR2: LGHDT and YNNKEL (reference sequence). Trimming cost V 6 bases and J 5 bases; bases outside gene matches: 7. The length of the CDR3 is 13 residues. The CDR3 sequence is CASRGTVENEQYF. The CDR3 coding sequence is TGTGCCAGCAGGGGGACAGTTGAGAACGAGCAGTACTTC.

The chain has TRBV5-1 and TRBJ2-5; 11 bases are shared with TRBD2. This CDR3 is built from 18 residues. The germline CDR1 and CDR2 sequences are SGHRS and YFSETQ. V lost 4 bases to trimming and J lost 1 base; unmatched junction nucleotides: 12. The CDR3 here is CASSQGLAADTTQETQYF. CDR3 coding DNA: TGCGCCAGCAGCCAGGGACTAGCGGCGGATACGACCCAAGAGACCCAGTACTTC.

The V and J genes are TRBV27 and TRBJ1-2; 7 nucleotides match TRBD1. Losses at the gene ends were 3 bases for V and 6 bases for J; bases not matched to a gene: 4. CDR1 MNHEY and CDR2 SMNVEV come from the germline V gene (reference sequence). This CDR3 is built from 13 residues. CDR3 region: CASSLTGSDGYTF. The CDR3 DNA reads TGTGCCAGCAGTTTGACAGGGTCGGATGGCTACACCTTC.